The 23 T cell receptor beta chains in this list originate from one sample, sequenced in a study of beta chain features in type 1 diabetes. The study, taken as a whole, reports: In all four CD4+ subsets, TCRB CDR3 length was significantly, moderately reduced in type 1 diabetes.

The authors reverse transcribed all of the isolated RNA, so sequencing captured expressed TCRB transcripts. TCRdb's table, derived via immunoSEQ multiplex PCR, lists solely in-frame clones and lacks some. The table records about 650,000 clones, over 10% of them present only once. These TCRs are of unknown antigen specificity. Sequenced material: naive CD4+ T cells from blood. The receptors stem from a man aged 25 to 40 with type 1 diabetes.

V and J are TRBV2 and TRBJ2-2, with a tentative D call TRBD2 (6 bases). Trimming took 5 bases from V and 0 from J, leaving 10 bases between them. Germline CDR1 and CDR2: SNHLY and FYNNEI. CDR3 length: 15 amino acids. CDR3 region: CASSREFANTGELFF. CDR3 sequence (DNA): TGTGCCAGCAGTCGGGAGTTCGCGAACACCGGGGAGCTGTTTTTT.

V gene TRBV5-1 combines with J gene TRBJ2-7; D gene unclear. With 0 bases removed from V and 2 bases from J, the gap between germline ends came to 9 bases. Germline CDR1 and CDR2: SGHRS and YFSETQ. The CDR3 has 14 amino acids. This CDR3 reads CASSLVGRPYEQYF. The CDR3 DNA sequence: TGCGCCAGCAGCTTGGTCGGCCGTCCCTACGAGCAGTACTTC. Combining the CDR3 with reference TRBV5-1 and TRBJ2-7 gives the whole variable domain KAGVTQTPRYLIKTRGQQVTLSCSPISGHRSVSWYQQTPGQGLQFLFEYFSETQRNKGNFPGRFSGRQFSNSRSEMNVSTLELGDSALYLCASSLVGRPYEQYFGPGTRLTVT.

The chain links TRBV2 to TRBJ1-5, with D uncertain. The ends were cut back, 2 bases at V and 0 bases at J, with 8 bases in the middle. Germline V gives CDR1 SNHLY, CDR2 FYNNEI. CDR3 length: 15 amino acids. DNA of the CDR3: TGTGCCAGCAGTGAAAGGCAGCTTAGCAATCAGCCCCAGCATTTT. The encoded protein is CASSERQLSNQPQHF.

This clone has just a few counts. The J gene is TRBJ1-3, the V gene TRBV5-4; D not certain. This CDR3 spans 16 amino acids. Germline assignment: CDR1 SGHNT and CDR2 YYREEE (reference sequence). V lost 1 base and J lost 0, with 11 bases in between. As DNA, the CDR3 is TGTGCCAGCAGCTTGTCGGCAGGCGACTCTGGAAACACCATATATTTT. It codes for CASSLSAGDSGNTIYF. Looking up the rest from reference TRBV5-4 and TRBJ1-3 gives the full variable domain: ETGVTQSPTHLIKTRGQQVTLRCSSQSGHNTVSWYQQALGQGPQFIFQYYREEENGRGNFPPRFSGLQFPNYSSELNVNALELDDSALYLCASSLSAGDSGNTIYFGEGSWLTVV.

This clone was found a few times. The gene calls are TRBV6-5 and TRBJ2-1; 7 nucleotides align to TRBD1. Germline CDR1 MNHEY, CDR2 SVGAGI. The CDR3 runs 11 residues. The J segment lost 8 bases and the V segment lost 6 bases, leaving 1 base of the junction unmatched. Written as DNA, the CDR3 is TGTGCCAGCAGCGACAGGGATGAGCAGTTCTTC. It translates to CASSDRDEQFF.

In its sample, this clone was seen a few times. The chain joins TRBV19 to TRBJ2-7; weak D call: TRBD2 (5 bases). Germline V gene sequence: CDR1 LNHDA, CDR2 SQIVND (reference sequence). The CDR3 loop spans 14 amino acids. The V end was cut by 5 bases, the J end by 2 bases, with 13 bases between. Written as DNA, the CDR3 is TGTGCCAGTAGTGGACGTCTAGCCCCCTACGAGCAGTACTTC. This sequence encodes CASSGRLAPYEQYF.

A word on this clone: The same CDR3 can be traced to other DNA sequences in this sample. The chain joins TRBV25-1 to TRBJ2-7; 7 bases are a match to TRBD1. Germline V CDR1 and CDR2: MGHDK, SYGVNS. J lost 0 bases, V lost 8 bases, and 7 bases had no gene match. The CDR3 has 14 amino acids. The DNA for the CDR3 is TGTGCCAGCTCCGAGACAGGGTCCTCCTACGAGCAGTACTTC. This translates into CASSETGSSYEQYF.

The CDR3 sequence is CASSLSPGISNQPQHF. For the CDR3, the DNA is TGTGCCAGCAGTTTAAGCCCAGGGATCAGCAATCAGCCCCAGCATTTT. The rearrangement links TRBV28 to TRBJ1-5, with D possibly matching TRBD1 (5 bases). Germline V gene lookup returns CDR1 MDHEN and CDR2 SYDVKM. The ends were cut back, 2 bases at V and 1 base at J, with 12 bases in the middle. The CDR3 length is 16 residues.

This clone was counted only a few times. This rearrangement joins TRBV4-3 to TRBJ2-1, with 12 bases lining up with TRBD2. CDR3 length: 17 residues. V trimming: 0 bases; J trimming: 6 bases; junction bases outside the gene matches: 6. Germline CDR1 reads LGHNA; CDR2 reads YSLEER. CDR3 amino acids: CASSQDPGLAGLNEQFF. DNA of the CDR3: TGCGCCAGCAGCCAAGATCCAGGACTAGCGGGGCTCAATGAGCAGTTCTTC.

CDR3 coding DNA: TGCGCCAGCAGGGCCACAGGGCGGAGCTCCTACGAGCAGTACTTC. Its protein product is CASRATGRSSYEQYF. J is TRBJ2-7 and V is TRBV10-2, with D possibly matching TRBD1 (6 bases). The V end lost 6 bases, the J end lost 0 bases, and 15 bases lay between the germline ends. CDR1 WSHSY and CDR2 SAAADI come from the germline V gene. The CDR3 consists of 15 residues.

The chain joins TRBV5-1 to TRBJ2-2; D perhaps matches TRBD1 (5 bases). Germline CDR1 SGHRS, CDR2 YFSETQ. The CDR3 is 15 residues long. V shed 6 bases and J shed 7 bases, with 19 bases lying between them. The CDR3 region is CASTTSGRAVGELFF. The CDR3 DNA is TGCGCCAGCACGACCTCCGGCAGGGCGGTCGGGGAGCTGTTTTTT.

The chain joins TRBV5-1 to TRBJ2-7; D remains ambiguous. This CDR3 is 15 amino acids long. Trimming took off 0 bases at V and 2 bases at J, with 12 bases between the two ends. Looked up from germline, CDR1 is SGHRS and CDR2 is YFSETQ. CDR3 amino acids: CASSLAPGRTYEQYF. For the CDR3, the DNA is TGCGCCAGCAGCTTGGCCCCCGGGCGGACCTACGAGCAGTACTTC.

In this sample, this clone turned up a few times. The CDR3 is CASSPGQTGETQYF. Written as DNA, the CDR3 is TGCGCCAGCAGCCCGGGACAGACGGGAGAGACCCAGTACTTC. V and J are TRBV5-1 and TRBJ2-5, with TRBD1 matching 7 bases. This CDR3 comprises 14 residues. Trimming cost V 4 bases and J 4 bases; bases outside gene matches: 7. Germline V CDR1 and CDR2: SGHRS, YFSETQ.

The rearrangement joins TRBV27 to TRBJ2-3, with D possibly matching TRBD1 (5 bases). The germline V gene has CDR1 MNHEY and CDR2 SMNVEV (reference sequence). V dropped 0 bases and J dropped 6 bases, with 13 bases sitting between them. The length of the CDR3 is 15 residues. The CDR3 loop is CASSLSAPPGDTQYF. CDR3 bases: TGTGCCAGCAGTTTATCTGCTCCTCCAGGGGATACGCAGTATTTT.

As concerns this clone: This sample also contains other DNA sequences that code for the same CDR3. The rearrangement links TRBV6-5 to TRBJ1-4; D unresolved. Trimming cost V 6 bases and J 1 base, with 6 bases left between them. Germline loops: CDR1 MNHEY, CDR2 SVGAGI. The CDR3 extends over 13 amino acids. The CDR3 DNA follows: TGTGCCAGCAGGGGCGGAACTAATGAAAAACTGTTTTTT. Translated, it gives CASRGGTNEKLFF.

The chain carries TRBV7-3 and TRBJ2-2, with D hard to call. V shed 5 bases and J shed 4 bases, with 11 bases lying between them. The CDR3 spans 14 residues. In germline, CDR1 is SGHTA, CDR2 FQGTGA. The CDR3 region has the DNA TGTGCCAGCAGCCTTCCGGGCGGCACCGGGGAGCTGTTTTTT. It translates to CASSLPGGTGELFF.

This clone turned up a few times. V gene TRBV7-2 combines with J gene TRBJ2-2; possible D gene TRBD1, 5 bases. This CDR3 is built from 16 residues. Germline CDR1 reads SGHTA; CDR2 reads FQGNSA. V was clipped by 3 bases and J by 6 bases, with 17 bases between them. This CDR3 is CASSFRDPGHSGELFF. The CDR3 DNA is TGTGCCAGCAGCTTTAGAGACCCCGGACACTCCGGGGAGCTGTTTTTT.

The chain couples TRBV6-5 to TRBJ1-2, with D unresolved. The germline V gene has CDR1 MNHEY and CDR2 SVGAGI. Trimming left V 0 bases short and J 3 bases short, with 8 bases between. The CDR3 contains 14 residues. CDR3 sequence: CASSYSQEDYGYTF. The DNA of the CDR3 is TGTGCCAGCAGTTACTCCCAGGAGGACTATGGCTACACCTTC.

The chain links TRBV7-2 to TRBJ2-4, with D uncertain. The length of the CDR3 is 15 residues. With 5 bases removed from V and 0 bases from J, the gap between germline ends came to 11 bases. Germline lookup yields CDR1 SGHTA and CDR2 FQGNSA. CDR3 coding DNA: TGTGCCAGCAGCCAACAACAGATAGCCAAAAACATTCAGTACTTC. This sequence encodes CASSQQQIAKNIQYF.

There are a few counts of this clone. The CDR3 is CASSPEGGTDTQYF. In DNA form, the CDR3 reads TGTGCCAGCTCCCCTGAGGGGGGCACAGATACGCAGTATTTT. V and J are TRBV27 and TRBJ2-3, with D possibly being TRBD1 (6 bases). Germline V lookup: CDR1 MNHEY, CDR2 SMNVEV (reference sequence). Trimming removed 8 bases at V and 1 base at J, with 13 bases between. This CDR3 comprises 14 residues.

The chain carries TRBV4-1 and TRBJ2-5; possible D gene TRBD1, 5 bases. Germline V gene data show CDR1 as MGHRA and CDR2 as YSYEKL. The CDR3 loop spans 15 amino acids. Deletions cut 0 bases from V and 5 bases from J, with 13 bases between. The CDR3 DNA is TGCGCCAGCAGCCAAGATTCAGGGCGTCGGGAGACCCAGTACTTC. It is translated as CASSQDSGRRETQYF.

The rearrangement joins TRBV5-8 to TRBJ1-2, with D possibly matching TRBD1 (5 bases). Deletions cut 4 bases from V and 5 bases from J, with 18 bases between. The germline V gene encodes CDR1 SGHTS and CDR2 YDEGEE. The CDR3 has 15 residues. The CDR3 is CASSPPPGWIYGYTF. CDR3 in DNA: TGTGCCAGCAGCCCGCCTCCAGGGTGGATTTATGGCTACACCTTC.

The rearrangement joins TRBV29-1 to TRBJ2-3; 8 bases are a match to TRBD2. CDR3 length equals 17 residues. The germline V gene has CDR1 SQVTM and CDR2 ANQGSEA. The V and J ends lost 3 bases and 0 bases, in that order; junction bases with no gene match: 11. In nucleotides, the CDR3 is TGCAGCGTTGACCCGGGACTAGGGGCTTATAGCACAGATACGCAGTATTTT. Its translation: CSVDPGLGAYSTDTQYF.